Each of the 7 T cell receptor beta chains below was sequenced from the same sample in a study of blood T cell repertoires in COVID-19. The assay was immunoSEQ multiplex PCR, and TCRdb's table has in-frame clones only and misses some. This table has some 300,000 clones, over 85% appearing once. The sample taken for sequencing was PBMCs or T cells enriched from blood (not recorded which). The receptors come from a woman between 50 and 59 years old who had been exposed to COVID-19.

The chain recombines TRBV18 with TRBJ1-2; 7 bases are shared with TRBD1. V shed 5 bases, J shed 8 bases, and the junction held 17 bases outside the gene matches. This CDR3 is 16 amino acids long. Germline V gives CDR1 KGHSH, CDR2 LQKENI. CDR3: CASSTGTDGTRWGYTF. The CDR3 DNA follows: TGTGCCAGCTCAACCGGGACAGACGGGACCCGGTGGGGCTACACCTTC.

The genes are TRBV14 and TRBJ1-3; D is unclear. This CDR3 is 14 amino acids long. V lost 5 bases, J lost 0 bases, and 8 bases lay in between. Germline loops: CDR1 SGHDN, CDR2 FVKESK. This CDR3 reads CASSNLASGNTIYF. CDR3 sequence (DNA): TGTGCCAGCAGCAACCTGGCCTCTGGAAACACCATATATTTT.

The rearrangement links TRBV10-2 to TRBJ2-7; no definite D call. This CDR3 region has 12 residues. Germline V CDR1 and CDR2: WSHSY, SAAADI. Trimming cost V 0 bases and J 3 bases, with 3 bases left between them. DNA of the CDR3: TGCGCCAGCAGTGAGTCCGGCTACGAGCAGTACTTC. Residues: CASSESGYEQYF.

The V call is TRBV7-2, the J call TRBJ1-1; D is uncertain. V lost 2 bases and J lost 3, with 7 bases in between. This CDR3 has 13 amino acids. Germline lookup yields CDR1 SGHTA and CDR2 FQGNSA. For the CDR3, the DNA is TGTGCCAGCAGCTTATCAGGTCACACTGAAGCTTTCTTT. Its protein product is CASSLSGHTEAFF.

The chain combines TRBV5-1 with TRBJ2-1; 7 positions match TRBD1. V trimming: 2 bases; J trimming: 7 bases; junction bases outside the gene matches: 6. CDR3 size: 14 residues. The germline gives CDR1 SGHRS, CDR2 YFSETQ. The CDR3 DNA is TGCGCCAGCAGCTTCGGGACAGTTGGTAATGAGCAGTTCTTC. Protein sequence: CASSFGTVGNEQFF.

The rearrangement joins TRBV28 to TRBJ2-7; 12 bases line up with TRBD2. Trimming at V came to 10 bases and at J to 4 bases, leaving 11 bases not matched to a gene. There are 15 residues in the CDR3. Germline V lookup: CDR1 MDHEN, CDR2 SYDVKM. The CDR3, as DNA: TGTGCCACCCGAAAGACTAGCGGGGGAATTTACGAGCAGTACTTC. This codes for CATRKTSGGIYEQYF. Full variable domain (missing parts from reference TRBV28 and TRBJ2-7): DVKVTQSSRYLVKRTGEKVFLECVQDMDHENMFWYRQDPGLGLRLIYFSYDVKMKEKGDIPEGYSVSREKKERFSLILESASTNQTSMYLCATRKTSGGIYEQYFGPGTRLTVT.

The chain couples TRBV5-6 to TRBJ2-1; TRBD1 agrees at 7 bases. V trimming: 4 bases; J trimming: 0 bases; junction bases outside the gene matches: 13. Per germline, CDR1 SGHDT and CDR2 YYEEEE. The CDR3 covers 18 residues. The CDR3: CASSPATGSPLSYNEQFF. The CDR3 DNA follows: TGTGCCAGCAGCCCGGCGACAGGGAGTCCCCTCTCCTACAATGAGCAGTTCTTC.